The 23 T cell receptor beta chains presented below share a single source sample, sequenced in a study of T cells in localized non-small cell lung cancer. Generated by immunoSEQ multiplex PCR, the TCRdb table keeps only in-frame clones and is missing some. The sample includes 75,000 to 95,000 clones, about 91% of them seen just once. Sequencing was performed on peripheral blood, taken before any cancer treatment. The origin of the receptors is a man aged 40-75 years with stage I squamous cell lung carcinoma.

The gene calls are TRBV18 and TRBJ1-1; a weak D match, TRBD1 (5 bases). Trimming cost V 6 bases and J 11 bases, with 13 bases left between them. The CDR3 loop spans 11 amino acids. Germline assignment: CDR1 KGHSH and CDR2 LQKENI. The CDR3 region has the DNA TGTGCCAGCTCGCCCGTCAGGGATGCTTTCTTT. Amino acid sequence: CASSPVRDAFF. The full variable domain, in which reference TRBV18 and TRBJ1-1 provide the parts outside the CDR3, is NAGVMQNPRHLVRRRGQEARLRCSPMKGHSHVYWYRQLPEEGLKFMVYLQKENIIDESGMPKERFSAEFPKEGPSILRIQQVVRGDSAAYFCASSPVRDAFFGQGTRLTVV.

This rearrangement joins TRBV11-2 to TRBJ2-1, with D possibly called TRBD1 or TRBD2 (6 bases each). Germline V gene lookup returns CDR1 SGHAT and CDR2 FQNNGV. CDR3 length: 18 amino acids. The V end was cut by 1 base, the J end by 4 bases, with 20 bases between. This CDR3 reads CASSLGGSGAGRYNEQFF. The CDR3 DNA is TGTGCCAGCAGCTTAGGGGGTTCAGGGGCGGGAAGATACAATGAGCAGTTCTTC.

The rearrangement links TRBV7-2 to TRBJ2-5; D is possibly TRBD1 (6 bases). The CDR3 is 16 amino acids. Trimming stripped 5 bases from V and 5 bases from J, with 21 bases between. CDR1 and CDR2 from the germline V gene are SGHTA and FQGNSA. The CDR3 DNA reads as TGTGCCAGCAGCCCATGGGGGTCAGGGGTAGGGGAGACCCAGTACTTC. Encoded protein: CASSPWGSGVGETQYF. Drawing the rest from reference TRBV7-2 and TRBJ2-5, the complete variable domain is GAGVSQSPSNKVTEKGKDVELRCDPISGHTALYWYRQSLGQGLEFLIYFQGNSAPDKSGLPSDRFSAERTGGSVSTLTIQRTQQEDSAVYLCASSPWGSGVGETQYFGPGTRLLVL.

V usage is TRBV19 and J usage is TRBJ2-7; D possibly corresponds to TRBD2 (5 bases). Germline V gives CDR1 LNHDA, CDR2 SQIVND (reference sequence). The CDR3 has 12 amino acids. V lost 3 bases and J lost 7, with 10 bases in between. CDR3 protein: CASSIGRGEQYF. DNA for the CDR3: TGTGCCAGTAGTATCGGCCGGGGTGAGCAGTACTTC. The full variable domain, in which reference TRBV19 and TRBJ2-7 provide the parts outside the CDR3, is DGGITQSPKYLFRKEGQNVTLSCEQNLNHDAMYWYRQDPGQGLRLIYYSQIVNDFQKGDIAEGYSVSREKKESFPLTVTSAQKNPTAFYLCASSIGRGEQYFGPGTRLTVT.

The gene calls are TRBV15 and TRBJ1-4; D gene ambiguous. The germline V gene has CDR1 LNHNV and CDR2 YYDKDF (reference sequence). The V and J ends lost 3 bases and 7 bases respectively, with 18 bases between them. The CDR3 contains 16 residues. CDR3 in DNA: TGTGCCACCAGCAGGGGAGAGGGCAAGGCCCCTGAAAAACTGTTTTTT. Amino acid sequence: CATSRGEGKAPEKLFF. The full variable domain, in which reference TRBV15 and TRBJ1-4 provide the parts outside the CDR3, is DAMVIQNPRYQVTQFGKPVTLSCSQTLNHNVMYWYQQKSSQAPKLLFHYYDKDFNNEADTPDNFQSRRPNTSFCFLDIRSPGLGDTAMYLCATSRGEGKAPEKLFFGSGTQLSVL.

The rearrangement joins TRBV7-9 to TRBJ1-2; D not resolved. CDR1 and CDR2 (germline): SEHNR, FQNEAQ (reference sequence). This CDR3 contains 13 residues. The V end was cut by 0 bases, the J end by 4 bases, with 6 bases between. The CDR3 loop reads CASSLAFVYGYTF. For the CDR3, the DNA is TGTGCCAGCAGCTTAGCGTTCGTCTATGGCTACACCTTC.

This clone was observed a handful of times. The rearrangement joins TRBV10-2 to TRBJ1-1; no reliable D call. Looked up from germline, CDR1 is WSHSY and CDR2 is SAAADI. The germline V and J ends were trimmed by 7 bases and 1 base, with 10 bases remaining between them. CDR3 length: 13 amino acids. In DNA form, the CDR3 reads TGCGCCAGCAATCGACCGGGGAACACTGAAGCTTTCTTT. This sequence encodes CASNRPGNTEAFF.

In DNA, the CDR3 is TGTGCCAGCAGTGAAGCTGGCAGGGCGGATGGCTACACCTTC. Translation: CASSEAGRADGYTF. This sequence joins TRBV2 and TRBJ1-2; D is possibly TRBD1 (5 bases). CDR1 is SNHLY, CDR2 FYNNEI, per germline. CDR3 length equals 14 residues. Trimming pared 0 bases from V and 6 bases from J, leaving 11 bases between.

This chain connects TRBV5-8 to TRBJ1-1; D gene unclear. CDR3 length: 13 residues. Looked up from germline, CDR1 is SGHTS and CDR2 is YDEGEE. The V end was cut by 6 bases, the J end by 1 base, with 10 bases between. The CDR3 DNA is TGTGCCAGCATAACGCGGAGGAACACTGAAGCTTTCTTT. Residues: CASITRRNTEAFF.

The V and J genes are TRBV6-5 and TRBJ2-5, with 12 bases fitting TRBD1. Trimming cost V 6 bases and J 4 bases; bases outside gene matches: 6. Per germline, CDR1 MNHEY and CDR2 SVGAGI. There are 15 residues in the CDR3. This CDR3 is CASRRGQGAGETQYF. The CDR3 coding sequence is TGTGCCAGCAGAAGGGGACAGGGGGCTGGAGAGACCCAGTACTTC.

The V call is TRBV4-2, the J call TRBJ2-7; either TRBD1 or TRBD2 may fit D (6 bases each). Trimming pared 0 bases from V and 4 bases from J, leaving 22 bases between. The CDR3 spans 18 residues. Germline V gene lookup returns CDR1 LGHNA and CDR2 YNFKEQ. Here the CDR3 reads CASSQDKFARGRPYEQYF. The CDR3 coding sequence is TGTGCCAGCAGCCAAGATAAGTTTGCCCGGGGGCGACCTTACGAGCAGTACTTC.

The genes are TRBV9 and TRBJ1-1, with D maybe TRBD1 (5 bases). The CDR3 is 14 amino acids. The germline V and J ends were trimmed by 2 bases and 4 bases, with 12 bases remaining between them. CDR1 is SGDLS, CDR2 YYNGEE, per germline. As DNA, the CDR3 is TGTGCCAGCAGCGTCAGGGTGTCTGGCACTGAAGCTTTCTTT. Translated, it gives CASSVRVSGTEAFF.

This chain connects TRBV2 to TRBJ1-5; weak D call: TRBD1 (5 bases). V gave up 7 bases and J gave up 4 bases, with 11 bases separating them. The CDR3 is made up of 13 amino acids. Germline CDR1 is SNHLY and CDR2 is FYNNEI. The CDR3 here is CASTWDVNQPQHF. CDR3 bases: TGTGCCAGCACCTGGGACGTAAATCAGCCCCAGCATTTT.

The chain uses TRBV5-1 and TRBJ2-2; 10 bases line up with TRBD1. Per germline, CDR1 SGHRS and CDR2 YFSETQ. After removal of 4 bases from V and 6 bases from J, the junction contained 12 bases not matched to a gene. The CDR3 has 17 residues. The CDR3 is CASSKDRGLLVAGELFF. CDR3 bases: TGCGCCAGCAGCAAAGACAGGGGGCTTTTGGTGGCCGGGGAGCTGTTTTTT.

V usage is TRBV14 and J usage is TRBJ1-3, with D hard to call. The CDR3 covers 16 residues. In germline, CDR1 is SGHDN, CDR2 FVKESK. V was trimmed by 2 bases and J by 3 bases, leaving 14 bases between them. The CDR3 here is CASSQRSSAGGNTIYF. The CDR3 bases are TGTGCCAGCAGCCAAAGATCCTCCGCGGGTGGAAACACCATATATTTT.

Many counts were recorded for this clone. The genes are TRBV5-1 and TRBJ2-3; D is unclear. Germline assignment: CDR1 SGHRS and CDR2 YFSETQ. The CDR3 has 14 amino acids. V lost 2 bases, J lost 2 bases, and 9 bases lay in between. Here the CDR3 reads CASSLQTDTDTQYF. CDR3 sequence (DNA): TGCGCCAGCAGCTTACAAACAGACACAGATACGCAGTATTTT.

The chain links TRBV6-6 to TRBJ1-6, with D hard to call. V was pared by 7 bases and J by 5 bases, with 15 bases between. CDR3 size: 15 residues. Germline CDR1 is MNHNY and CDR2 is SVGAGI (reference sequence). CDR3 region: CASTSTAADNSPLHF. Here the CDR3 DNA reads TGTGCCAGCACCTCAACGGCGGCTGATAATTCACCCCTCCACTTT.

The chain combines TRBV11-3 with TRBJ2-7; perhaps TRBD1 as D (6 bases). The CDR3 runs to 12 residues. Germline V CDR1 and CDR2: SGHNT, YENEEA. Trimming removed 5 bases from V and 5 bases from J, with 10 bases in between. CDR3 sequence (DNA): TGTGCCAGCAGCACAGGGATAAACGAGCAGTACTTC. Its protein is CASSTGINEQYF.

The V and J genes are TRBV4-2 and TRBJ2-1, with a tentative D call TRBD1 (5 bases). Germline assignment: CDR1 LGHNA and CDR2 YNFKEQ. This CDR3 has 15 residues. V shed 2 bases and J shed 4 bases, with 12 bases lying between them. CDR3 residues: CASSQIGVAYNEQFF. The CDR3 DNA sequence: TGTGCCAGCAGCCAAATAGGGGTAGCTTACAATGAGCAGTTCTTC.

The J gene is TRBJ1-1, the V gene TRBV2; 9 bases line up with TRBD1. J gave up 0 bases and V 5 bases, and 4 bases lay outside the gene matches. The CDR3 length is 15 residues. CDR1 is SNHLY, CDR2 FYNNEI, per germline. CDR3 DNA: TGTGCCAGCAGTTCACAGGGGGCTTTGAACACTGAAGCTTTCTTT. Encoded protein: CASSSQGALNTEAFF.

V is TRBV9 and J is TRBJ2-5; no clear D. V gave up 0 bases and J gave up 7 bases, with 10 bases separating them. The CDR3 extends over 13 amino acids. Per the germline V gene, CDR1 is SGDLS and CDR2 is YYNGEE. The DNA of the CDR3 is TGTGCCAGCAGCGTAGGTGCAGACCTGACCCAGTACTTC. Protein: CASSVGADLTQYF.

As regards this clone: This CDR3 is also generated by other DNA sequences in the sample. The rearrangement joins TRBV6-5 to TRBJ1-1, with TRBD1 as a possible D gene (6 bases). This CDR3 has 11 amino acids. The ends were cut back, 5 bases at V and 5 bases at J, with 6 bases in the middle. Looked up from germline, CDR1 is MNHEY and CDR2 is SVGAGI. The CDR3 spells CASSQGTEAFF. Written as DNA, the CDR3 is TGTGCCAGCAGTCAGGGGACTGAAGCTTTCTTT.

This clone was recorded a few times. The rearrangement links TRBV2 to TRBJ1-5, with D tentatively TRBD1 (5 bases). The CDR3 loop spans 14 amino acids. V dropped 6 bases and J dropped 1 base, with 10 bases sitting between them. Germline CDR1 and CDR2: SNHLY and FYNNEI. DNA for the CDR3: TGTGCCAGCAGCCAGGAGGGGAGCAATCAGCCCCAGCATTTT. This sequence encodes CASSQEGSNQPQHF. Drawing the rest from reference TRBV2 and TRBJ1-5, the complete variable domain is EPEVTQTPSHQVTQMGQEVILRCVPISNHLYFYWYRQILGQKVEFLVSFYNNEISEKSEIFDDQFSVERPDGSNFTLKIRSTKLEDSAMYFCASSQEGSNQPQHFGDGTRLSIL.